Listed here is a single TCR beta chain. The antigen is not known. TCRdb reprocessed the 5' RACE reads with MiXCR, giving one entry per CDR3 protein. The sample has some 1,600,000 distinct CDR3 sequences, around a third seen once. This record comes from a study of identical twins. Notes on the study in general: The same donors were not followed; conclusions instead depended on cross-sectional statistical analysis. Twins shared beta out-of-frame sequences in excess, but this excess was weaker. Reduced insertions were recorded for abundant cord blood beta clonotypes, with no such pattern in memory repertoires. Among out-of-frame alpha sequences shared by twins, low generation probability occurred in excess.

Trimming removed 5 bases from V and 4 bases from J, with 11 bases in between. Germline values: CDR1 SEHNR, CDR2 FQNEAQ (reference sequence). This CDR3 is 13 amino acids long. This chain connects TRBV7-9 to TRBJ1-1; TRBD1 is a possible D gene (5 bases). This receptor was obtained from a newborn girl in good health. Sequencing was performed on cord blood. The CDR3 spells CASSPDGTTEAFF. As DNA, the CDR3 is TGTGCCAGCAGCCCCGACGGGACCACTGAAGCTTTCTTT.